This section outlines one T cell receptor beta chain sequence together with its context. Its antigen remains unknown. A much more abundant neighbour one base away suggests this may be a read error. A modified ARM-PCR protocol with three rounds of nested PCR amplified TCRbeta. Each CDR3 protein is one row after TCRdb ran MiXCR on the multiplex PCR reads. Of around 74,000 distinct CDR3 sequences detected, around 65% appear once; the ten largest clones hold around a quarter. This sample's RNA came from whole unsorted tissue. The normal lung tissue was taken more than 3 cm from the tumor edge. Germline V gives CDR1 MDHEN, CDR2 SYDVKM. The CDR3 is made up of 16 amino acids. This sample was taken from a study of tumor and adjacent non-tumor tissue in lung cancer. Study-wide background: The patients, approximately nine men and four to six women, were about 31 to 85 with stage I to III disease. On average, productive TCRbeta reads reached a few million per sample. Study-level findings and limits: Compared with tumor, normal lung showed significantly lower TCR diversity. Tumor TCR diversity, when higher, was linked to shorter survival.

Sequencing was done on a sample of distant non-tumor lung tissue. This clonotype was sampled from a woman between 45 and 60 years old with non-small cell lung cancer. This sequence joins TRBV28 and TRBJ2-7; weak D call: TRBD1 (6 bases). The CDR3 DNA reads TGTACCAGCAGTTTTTTGGCTAGACAGGTCGGTCCCGAGCAGTACTTC. Its translation is CTSSFLARQVGPEQYF.